The following is a TCR beta chain sequence with its context. Its antigen remains unidentified. One to two pinch biopsies were taken from the rectum during colonoscopy. The diagnostic colonoscopy in ulcerative colitis patients preceded any immunosuppressive treatment. These data come from a study of pediatric ulcerative colitis. Overall study results and limits: Substantially fewer templates came from a couple of patients' blood samples.

Germline CDR1 is SGHAT and CDR2 is FQNNGV. The CDR3 spans 13 residues. The V end was cut by 1 base, the J end by 1 base, with 4 bases between. Sequencing depth was up to 500,000 reads per sample. Assay: immunoSEQ multiplex PCR; the TCRdb copy retains only in-frame clones and omits some. Among 15,000 to 20,000 clones listed, around 70% were seen once. The sequenced sample was gut tissue. This clonotype originated in a girl aged 5 to 17 with moderate ulcerative colitis. This rearrangement joins TRBV11-2 to TRBJ1-2; D unresolved. The DNA for the CDR3 is TGTGCCAGCAGCTTAGGCCTTAACTATGGCTACACCTTC. Translating gives CASSLGLNYGYTF.